This paragraph covers one T cell receptor (beta chain) sequence. At least ten counts were recorded for this clonotype. What this receptor recognizes is not known. No much larger clonotype is one base removed from it; base qualities were not supplied. cDNA was synthesized by template-switch 5'RACE using a primer with a 10-nucleotide random unique molecular identifier that tagged each TCR transcript. Every sequencing run covered 15-18 subjects and yielded more than 160 million TCR-beta sequences. The RNeasy kit was used for extraction of total RNA. TCR-beta VDJ regions were amplified with primers for the TCR constant region and the 5'RACE anchor, using the KAPA Real-time Library Amplification kit. Sample indexes and Illumina adaptors were added in a first PCR, and a second PCR then increased library yield. After Ampure bead purification, the roughly 650 bp TCR product was size-selected on a 2% E-gel SizeSelection system. Before pooling, library quality was checked on a Bioanalyzer, concentration was measured with Qubit, and libraries were quantified with the Kapa Library Quantification kit. An Illumina HiSeq 2500 was used to sequence the libraries paired-end at 2 x 150 bp. To increase sequence diversity, roughly 24-31% phiX was spiked into each library pool. The study's own analysis went as follows. Quality-filtered reads were processed with the UMI-based MiGEC pipeline, and over 75% of raw TCR sequences were removed by the MiGEC pipeline during error correction. IMGT germline references were used for aligning VDJ genes, and each clonotype was defined as a unique CDR3 amino acid sequence together with its V-J genes. Clonal expansion, Shannon diversity, and CDR3 relatedness (CalcPairwiseDistances, ClusterSamples) were evaluated with VDJtools, and phylogenetic trees were built with CLCbio workbench. Using coefficient-of-variation modelling across technical triplicates, the study counted a clone as expanded if it had at least 8 unique UMIs. The public reads were reprocessed in TCRdb via fastp at Q25 and MiXCR, keeping in-frame beta chains. Every distinct CDR3 protein forms one entry, paired with its most common genes and DNA. In this record, the V and J calls reflect TCRdb's handling and not the investigators' own analysis. This sample gives tens of thousands of distinct CDR3 sequences in total; 3% to 4% of them show up just once. The ten largest make up approximately 2% of the sample.

Sorted-subset TCR libraries were prepared from around 1 million sorted CD4+ or CD8+ T cells. The multiple sclerosis patients were enrolled in a US clinical protocol that evaluated disease progression with magnetic resonance imaging. Peripheral blood underwent Ficoll-Hypaque density gradient centrifugation to isolate PBMCs, which were then cryopreserved in liquid nitrogen. Paired sorted CD4+ and CD8+ subsets came from healthy controls, HAM/TSP patients and MS patients. These data are taken from a study of neurological immune-mediated disorders (dated by TCRdb to between 2018 and 2021). Looking at the study overall: Among the roughly 34 multiple sclerosis patients, relapsing-remitting MS accounted for around 30 and secondary progressive MS accounted for 3. The study compared peripheral blood TCR-beta repertoires of HTLV-I-associated myelopathy (HAM/TSP) patients, multiple sclerosis patients and healthy controls using UMI-based sequencing. Longitudinal samples, technical triplicates and paired sorted CD4+ and CD8+ T-cell subsets, alongside PBMC samples, were included among the approximately 110 TCR-beta libraries. The cohort included approximately 68 subjects: about 15 with HAM/TSP, about 35 with multiple sclerosis, and roughly 20 healthy controls.

The full study reports these points: TCR clonal expansion was highest in HAM/TSP patients and lowest in MS patients, with MS patients falling below even healthy controls. No identical CDR3 amino acid sequences were found to be shared among expanded clones across subjects, suggesting that TCR-beta repertoires were private in all groups. Phylogenetic analysis grouped repertoires from 18 of 34 MS patients into a cluster of related CDR3 sequences, suggesting a possible repertoire-level signature. No association of the MS cluster with clinical or MRI features was observed, and the need for larger cohorts was stated by the authors.

CDR1 is given as SQVTM and CDR2 as ANQGSEA, both from the germline V gene. Inclusive of the bounding cysteine and phenylalanine, the CDR3 is 12 residues long. Left in the record is the CDR3 DNA by itself, 36 bases read in frame from the first base. V is cut by 4 bases and J by 2 bases, and the space between the germline ends is 6 bases. The origin of this receptor is a woman in her thirties or forties with multiple sclerosis. The chain uses TRBV29-1 and TRBJ2-1; tentative D gene TRBD2, with 5 bases matching. Source material: CD4+ T cells from blood. CDR3 protein: CSVGRAYNEQFF. Here is the DNA: TGCAGCGTTGGGCGGGCCTACAATGAGCAGTTCTTC.